This T cell receptor (beta chain) was captured in a study of tumor-infiltrating lymphocytes in glioblastoma multiforme. Multiple V-beta primers and a C-beta primer amplified TCRB from RNA. No unique molecular identifiers were described for these TCRB libraries. TCRdb recomputed calls from the multiplex PCR reads with MiXCR, one row per CDR3 protein. The table includes about 13,000 distinct CDR3 sequences, approximately 70% detected once. Study-wide points: Clone frequencies may be distorted by unequal TCR transcripts per cell.

The germline gives CDR1 SGHDT, CDR2 YYEEEE. CDR3 length: 16 residues. Germline trimming cut 1 base from V and 7 bases from J; bases unmatched to any gene: 8. About this clonotype itself: Its antigen is not identified.

Sequenced input: brain tumor tissue. V and J are TRBV5-6 and TRBJ2-1, with 10 bases that match TRBD2. The receptor was derived from a male donor with glioblastoma. CDR3 sequence (DNA): TGTGCCAGCAGCTTGTATAAGTTAGCGGGAGGAAATGAGCAGTTCTTC. Amino acid sequence: CASSLYKLAGGNEQFF.